This passage covers 27 T cell receptor beta chains from one sample sequenced in a study of T cell responses to AZD1222 COVID-19 vaccine. Assay: immunoSEQ multiplex PCR; the TCRdb copy retains only in-frame clones and omits some. The data contain 95,000 to 150,000 clones, around 87% of them seen just once; the ten biggest clones take up approximately 2.6%. The sample consisted of peripheral blood, taken 28 days after the second AZD1222 dose. The receptors derive from an adult who received the AZD1222 COVID-19 vaccine.

The rearrangement links TRBV19 to TRBJ1-5; D is uncertain. Looked up from germline, CDR1 is LNHDA and CDR2 is SQIVND (reference sequence). This CDR3 is 15 amino acids long. The ends were cut back, 6 bases at V and 0 bases at J, with 12 bases in the middle. CDR3 loop: CASSPHIRSNQPQHF. The DNA of the CDR3 is TGTGCCAGTAGCCCCCATATTCGTAGCAATCAGCCCCAGCATTTT.

V usage is TRBV2 and J usage is TRBJ1-2; TRBD1 aligns across 8 bases. V shed 8 bases and J 4 bases; nucleotides not matched to a gene: 9. Germline assignment: CDR1 SNHLY and CDR2 FYNNEI. The CDR3 contains 14 residues. The CDR3 loop is CASLPGGVGYGYTF. DNA of the CDR3: TGTGCCAGCCTTCCAGGGGGCGTGGGCTATGGCTACACCTTC.

This chain uses TRBV29-1 with TRBJ1-2; 7 bases are shared with TRBD1. The CDR3 runs to 14 residues. Losses at the gene ends were 4 bases for V and 3 bases for J; bases not matched to a gene: 8. Germline V gene sequence: CDR1 SQVTM, CDR2 ANQGSEA. The CDR3 DNA reads as TGCAGCGTTGTGGACGGAGGGGGCTACTATGGCTACACCTTC. Its translation: CSVVDGGGYYGYTF.

The chain is built from TRBV5-4 and TRBJ1-6, with D hard to call. Trimming pared 0 bases from V and 4 bases from J, leaving 5 bases between. The CDR3 extends over 14 amino acids. The germline V gene encodes CDR1 SGHNT and CDR2 YYREEE (reference sequence). Here the CDR3 reads CASSLAGYNSPLHF. The CDR3 bases are TGTGCCAGCAGCTTGGCCGGATATAATTCACCCCTCCACTTT.

The V call is TRBV4-1, the J call TRBJ1-1; 7 positions agree with TRBD1. The trim removed 3 bases at V and 1 base at J, leaving 14 bases unmatched. CDR1 is MGHRA and CDR2 is YSYEKL in the germline V gene. The CDR3 has 18 amino acids. CDR3 nucleotides: TGCGCCAGCAGCCAGGGGGCCCTTTCCCAGGGGGGGAACACTGAAGCTTTCTTT. It codes for CASSQGALSQGGNTEAFF.

The chain employs TRBV7-6 and TRBJ2-3; D is ambiguous. Germline V CDR1 and CDR2: SGHVS, FNYEAQ. The CDR3 covers 14 residues. The V gene lost 1 base and the J gene lost 1 base, with 6 bases spanning the gap. The CDR3 nucleotides read TGTGCCAGCAGCTTAGGTTCGGGCACAGATACGCAGTATTTT. This translates into CASSLGSGTDTQYF.

The chain joins TRBV5-4 to TRBJ2-1; 12 nucleotides line up with TRBD1. CDR1 SGHNT and CDR2 YYREEE come from the germline V gene (reference sequence). V shed 4 bases, J shed 5 bases, and the junction held 4 bases outside the gene matches. The CDR3 sequence is 15 residues long. The DNA for the CDR3 is TGTGCCAGCAGCAGGGACAGGGGGCCGGACAATGAGCAGTTCTTC. Translation gives CASSRDRGPDNEQFF.

This clone was seen more than once but under ten times. J is TRBJ2-7 and V is TRBV5-5; possibly TRBD1 for D (6 bases). The CDR3 is made up of 14 amino acids. Germline V lookup: CDR1 SGHKS, CDR2 YYEKEE (reference sequence). V gave up 5 bases and J gave up 3 bases, with 15 bases separating them. CDR3 loop: CASSSGSRGYEQYF. DNA for the CDR3: TGTGCCAGCAGTTCGGGGTCCAGGGGCTACGAGCAGTACTTC.

This clone has only one observation. The V and J genes are TRBV5-1 and TRBJ1-2, with D possibly being TRBD1 (5 bases). Germline CDR1 and CDR2: SGHRS and YFSETQ. The CDR3 loop spans 15 amino acids. Trimming shortened V by 0 bases and J by 4 bases, and 13 bases separated the two germline ends. The CDR3 protein is CASSLEPSRGYGYTF. Written as DNA, the CDR3 is TGCGCCAGCAGCTTGGAGCCATCGAGGGGCTATGGCTACACCTTC.

The gene calls are TRBV28 and TRBJ2-1; D possibly corresponds to TRBD1 (5 bases). The CDR3 covers 16 residues. The V end was cut by 6 bases, the J end by 2 bases, with 17 bases between. Germline V gene sequence: CDR1 MDHEN, CDR2 SYDVKM. CDR3: CASRLRGKQAYNEQFF. The CDR3 region has the DNA TGTGCCAGCAGACTTAGGGGCAAGCAGGCCTACAATGAGCAGTTCTTC. Combining the CDR3 with reference TRBV28 and TRBJ2-1 gives the whole variable domain DVKVTQSSRYLVKRTGEKVFLECVQDMDHENMFWYRQDPGLGLRLIYFSYDVKMKEKGDIPEGYSVSREKKERFSLILESASTNQTSMYLCASRLRGKQAYNEQFFGPGTRLTVL.

The chain links TRBV9 to TRBJ1-3; no firm D call. V lost 7 bases, J lost 2 bases, and 13 bases lay in between. Germline assignment: CDR1 SGDLS and CDR2 YYNGEE. The CDR3 is 14 residues long. CDR3 region: CASGSPSAGNTIYF. The CDR3 bases are TGTGCCAGCGGGAGCCCTAGTGCTGGAAACACCATATATTTT. Full variable domain (outside the CDR3, taken from reference TRBV9 and TRBJ1-3): DSGVTQTPKHLITATGQRVTLRCSPRSGDLSVYWYQQSLDQGLQFLIQYYNGEERAKGNILERFSAQQFPDLHSELNLSSLELGDSALYFCASGSPSAGNTIYFGEGSWLTVV.

V gene TRBV6-2 or TRBV6-3 combines with J gene TRBJ2-1; 13 bases fit TRBD2. The CDR3 covers 15 residues. V lost 4 bases to trimming and J lost 11 bases; unmatched junction nucleotides: 8. The germline gives CDR1 MNHEY, CDR2 SVGEGT. CDR3 nucleotide sequence: TGTGCCAGCAGTTCGGAGGGACTAGCGGGGTCGCAGCAGTTCTTC. It yields the protein CASSSEGLAGSQQFF.

The chain carries TRBV28 and TRBJ1-5, with 7 positions matching TRBD1. This CDR3 is built from 15 residues. Germline-derived CDR1 and CDR2 are MDHEN and SYDVKM. J lost 6 bases, V lost 3 bases, and 8 bases had no gene match. The CDR3 reads CASSLEQGFFQPQHF. CDR3 coding DNA: TGTGCCAGCAGTTTGGAACAGGGGTTTTTTCAGCCCCAGCATTTT.

This chain uses TRBV24-1 with TRBJ1-1; the match to TRBD1 covers 8 bases. The CDR3 sequence is 15 residues long. J was trimmed by 1 base and V by 4 bases; bases with no gene match: 4. CDR1 KGHDR and CDR2 SFDVKD come from the germline V gene. CDR3 in amino acids: CATSESGQENTEAFF. Here the CDR3 DNA reads TGTGCCACCAGTGAGTCGGGACAGGAGAACACTGAAGCTTTCTTT.

The chain employs TRBV6-5 and TRBJ2-7; 8 nucleotides align to TRBD1. J lost 6 bases, V lost 0 bases, and 4 bases had no gene match. The CDR3 has 14 amino acids. CDR1 and CDR2 (germline): MNHEY, SVGAGI. This chain's CDR3 is CASSYSPGGGEQYF. In nucleotides, the CDR3 is TGTGCCAGCAGTTACTCCCCAGGGGGCGGCGAGCAGTACTTC.

This chain uses TRBV3-1 (or the pseudogene TRBV3-2) with TRBJ1-1; no clear D gene. Per germline, CDR1 LGHDT and CDR2 YNNKEL (reference sequence). This CDR3 has 13 residues. With 5 bases removed from V and 1 base from J, the gap between germline ends came to 8 bases. As DNA, the CDR3 is TGTGCCAGCAGCTTTGGTGAGAACACTGAAGCTTTCTTT. It encodes CASSFGENTEAFF.

The chain uses TRBV4-2 and TRBJ1-4; TRBD1 is a possible D gene (6 bases). CDR3 length: 16 amino acids. V lost 0 bases, J lost 3 bases, and 11 bases lay in between. From germline, CDR1 is LGHNA and CDR2 YNFKEQ. In DNA, the CDR3 is TGTGCCAGCAGCCAAGAAGGGGGGAGGGCTAATGAAAAACTGTTTTTT. Translating it yields CASSQEGGRANEKLFF.

This clone was seen a handful of times. The V and J genes are TRBV7-3 and TRBJ1-2, with a tentative D call TRBD1 (5 bases). The germline V and J ends were trimmed by 1 base and 5 bases, with 14 bases remaining between them. The length of the CDR3 is 15 residues. Germline loops: CDR1 SGHTA, CDR2 FQGTGA. CDR3 in amino acids: CASSLKGKEGYGYTF. Here the CDR3 DNA reads TGTGCCAGCAGCTTAAAGGGGAAGGAGGGGTATGGCTACACCTTC.

CDR3 sequence: CASSSQGATDTQYF. In nucleotides, the CDR3 is TGTGCCAGTAGTAGCCAGGGGGCAACAGATACGCAGTATTTT. This chain connects TRBV19 to TRBJ2-3; 8 nucleotides line up with TRBD1. J lost 3 bases, V lost 4 bases, and 3 bases had no gene match. The CDR3 has 14 residues. Germline-derived CDR1 and CDR2 are LNHDA and SQIVND (reference sequence).

The rearrangement uses TRBV5-4 and TRBJ2-7, with 9 bases lining up with TRBD1. There are 16 residues in the CDR3. From germline, CDR1 is SGHNT and CDR2 YYREEE (reference sequence). With 0 bases clipped from V and 2 bases from J, the junction kept 6 bases outside the gene matches. For the CDR3, the DNA is TGTGCCAGCAGCTTGGGAGAGGGACAGGGTACCTACGAGCAGTACTTC. Translating gives CASSLGEGQGTYEQYF.

The rearrangement joins TRBV28 to TRBJ2-6, with D maybe TRBD1 (6 bases). This CDR3 spans 17 amino acids. Germline assignment: CDR1 MDHEN and CDR2 SYDVKM. Trimming pared 4 bases from V and 0 bases from J, leaving 13 bases between. Here the CDR3 DNA reads TGTGCCAGCAGTTACTTTTCCAGGGGCTCTGGGGCCAACGTCCTGACTTTC. Translation: CASSYFSRGSGANVLTF. The full variable domain, rest sourced from reference TRBV28 and TRBJ2-6, is DVKVTQSSRYLVKRTGEKVFLECVQDMDHENMFWYRQDPGLGLRLIYFSYDVKMKEKGDIPEGYSVSREKKERFSLILESASTNQTSMYLCASSYFSRGSGANVLTFGAGSRLTVL.

CDR3: CASSLEAGAYNSPLHF. The CDR3 DNA reads as TGTGCCAGCAGCTTGGAAGCAGGGGCCTATAATTCACCCCTCCACTTT. The rearrangement links TRBV5-5 to TRBJ1-6; D may be TRBD1 (6 bases). The ends were cut back, 0 bases at V and 2 bases at J, with 9 bases in the middle. The germline V gene has CDR1 SGHKS and CDR2 YYEKEE (reference sequence). CDR3 length: 16 residues.

The chain couples TRBV9 to TRBJ2-7, with 9 positions matching TRBD1. V lost 4 bases and J lost 3; bases outside the gene matches: 11. From germline, CDR1 is SGDLS and CDR2 YYNGEE. CDR3 length: 16 residues. Here the CDR3 DNA reads TGTGCCAGCAGCCCCCGGACAGGGGATGATGGCTACGAGCAGTACTTC. As protein: CASSPRTGDDGYEQYF. The whole variable domain, remainder taken from reference TRBV9 and TRBJ2-7, is DSGVTQTPKHLITATGQRVTLRCSPRSGDLSVYWYQQSLDQGLQFLIQYYNGEERAKGNILERFSAQQFPDLHSELNLSSLELGDSALYFCASSPRTGDDGYEQYFGPGTRLTVT.

The V call is TRBV7-9, the J call TRBJ1-5, with D hard to call. This CDR3 comprises 15 residues. Germline V CDR1 and CDR2: SEHNR, FQNEAQ (reference sequence). V lost 5 bases and J lost 5, with 16 bases in between. The CDR3 loop reads CASSPGSRWDQPQHF. The DNA for the CDR3 is TGTGCCAGCAGCCCGGGGTCAAGGTGGGATCAGCCCCAGCATTTT. The whole variable domain, filled in from reference TRBV7-9 and TRBJ1-5, reads DTGVSQNPRHKITKRGQNVTFRCDPISEHNRLYWYRQTLGQGPEFLTYFQNEAQLEKSRLLSDRFSAERPKGSFSTLEIQRTEQGDSAMYLCASSPGSRWDQPQHFGDGTRLSIL.

This rearrangement joins TRBV6-5 to TRBJ1-2; TRBD1 is a possible D gene (5 bases). In germline, CDR1 is MNHEY, CDR2 SVGAGI. This CDR3 is built from 14 residues. Trimming left V 6 bases short and J 6 bases short, with 17 bases between. In DNA form, the CDR3 reads TGTGCCAGCAGCTCAAACTACAGGACTAATGGCTACACCTTC. Protein sequence: CASSSNYRTNGYTF.

The V and J genes are TRBV7-9 and TRBJ2-7, with D unresolved. From germline, CDR1 is SEHNR and CDR2 FQNEAQ (reference sequence). This CDR3 is 16 amino acids long. V lost 1 base to trimming and J lost 3 bases, with 16 bases between them. The CDR3 region is CASSLVFGDLRYEQYF. The DNA of the CDR3 is TGTGCCAGCAGCTTAGTTTTTGGGGATTTGCGCTACGAGCAGTACTTC.

This chain uses TRBV3-1 (or the pseudogene TRBV3-2) with TRBJ2-1; TRBD1 might be the D (6 bases). The CDR3 spans 15 residues. With 7 bases removed from V and 0 bases from J, the gap between germline ends came to 13 bases. Looked up from germline, CDR1 is LGHDT and CDR2 is YNNKEL (reference sequence). The CDR3 nucleotides read TGTGCCAGCACCCAGGGGCCTCCCTCCTACAATGAGCAGTTCTTC. Residues: CASTQGPPSYNEQFF.